These 25 T cell receptor beta chains came from one sample sequenced in a study of blood T cell repertoires in COVID-19. TCRdb's copy holds only in-frame clones and misses some; the assay was immunoSEQ multiplex PCR. The repertoire holds a few hundred thousand clones, with roughly 89% as singletons. The sample consisted of PBMCs or T cells enriched from blood (not recorded which). The receptors shown here come from a man between 18 and 29 years old with acute COVID-19.

This chain uses TRBV28 with TRBJ1-6; 10 bases are a match to TRBD1. V lost 5 bases to trimming and J lost 8 bases; unmatched junction nucleotides: 9. The germline CDR1 and CDR2 sequences are MDHEN and SYDVKM. The CDR3 consists of 16 residues. CDR3 bases: TGTGCCAGCAGTAATGCCAGACAGGGGGCTTATTCACCCCTCCACTTT. This codes for CASSNARQGAYSPLHF. The full variable domain, with the rest looked up from reference TRBV28 and TRBJ1-6, is DVKVTQSSRYLVKRTGEKVFLECVQDMDHENMFWYRQDPGLGLRLIYFSYDVKMKEKGDIPEGYSVSREKKERFSLILESASTNQTSMYLCASSNARQGAYSPLHFGNGTRLTVT.

This chain connects TRBV5-1 to TRBJ2-1, with D unclear. With 0 bases removed from V and 1 base from J, the gap between germline ends came to 8 bases. Germline CDR1 SGHRS, CDR2 YFSETQ. The CDR3 runs to 15 residues. This CDR3 is CASSLGRSSYNEQFF. The CDR3 DNA is TGCGCCAGCAGCTTGGGCAGGTCATCCTACAATGAGCAGTTCTTC.

The rearrangement uses TRBV4-1 and TRBJ1-3, with 10 bases fitting TRBD1. The trim removed 3 bases at V and 7 bases at J, leaving 0 bases unmatched. Germline CDR1 MGHRA, CDR2 YSYEKL. The CDR3 is 13 amino acids. The CDR3 DNA follows: TGCGCCAGCAGCCAGGGACAGGGGAACACCATATATTTT. Translated: CASSQGQGNTIYF.

The chain has TRBV25-1 and TRBJ1-5, with D possibly being TRBD1 (5 bases). The CDR3 contains 16 residues. V shed 2 bases and J shed 1 base, with 12 bases lying between them. The germline gives CDR1 MGHDK, CDR2 SYGVNS. Here the CDR3 reads CASSETGEGSNQPQHF. CDR3 DNA: TGTGCCAGCAGTGAAACGGGGGAGGGAAGCAATCAGCCCCAGCATTTT.

V gene TRBV7-9 combines with J gene TRBJ2-7, with 8 bases identical to TRBD2. With 5 bases clipped from V and 6 bases from J, the junction kept 6 bases outside the gene matches. This CDR3 is built from 13 residues. Germline-derived CDR1 and CDR2 are SEHNR and FQNEAQ (reference sequence). The DNA for the CDR3 is TGTGCCAGCAGCCATCGGACTAGCCCCGAGCAGTACTTC. It codes for CASSHRTSPEQYF.

V gene TRBV11-2 combines with J gene TRBJ2-7; 13 nucleotides line up with TRBD2. After removal of 6 bases from V and 2 bases from J, the junction contained 4 bases not matched to a gene. CDR1 and CDR2 (germline): SGHAT, FQNNGV. The CDR3 runs to 15 residues. Here the CDR3 DNA reads TGTGCCAGCAGACCAACTAGCGGGAGGGCCTACGAGCAGTACTTC. This translates into CASRPTSGRAYEQYF.

The chain joins TRBV7-8 to TRBJ2-5; 7 nucleotides match TRBD1. Germline V gene data show CDR1 as SGHVS and CDR2 as FQNEAQ. V trimming: 5 bases; J trimming: 0 bases; junction bases outside the gene matches: 12. CDR3 length: 17 amino acids. CDR3 amino acids: CASSPLPGQTDQETQYF. The CDR3 DNA follows: TGTGCCAGCAGCCCGTTACCGGGACAGACCGACCAAGAGACCCAGTACTTC.

The chain combines TRBV20-1 with TRBJ2-7; 9 positions agree with TRBD2. J was trimmed by 4 bases and V by 3 bases; bases with no gene match: 4. Looked up from germline, CDR1 is DFQATT and CDR2 is SNEGSKA (reference sequence). The CDR3 runs 13 residues. In DNA, the CDR3 is TGCAGTGCTAGTCCTAGCGGGATATACGAGCAGTACTTC. Its translation is CSASPSGIYEQYF.

The chain combines TRBV25-1 with TRBJ1-2; D remains unclear. The CDR3 covers 13 residues. Germline V lookup: CDR1 MGHDK, CDR2 SYGVNS. Trimming pared 2 bases from V and 8 bases from J, leaving 12 bases between. CDR3 nucleotide sequence: TGTGCCAGCAGTGAACCCTACTCTGTGGGCTACACCTTC. This codes for CASSEPYSVGYTF.

V gene TRBV19 combines with J gene TRBJ2-7; 9 positions match TRBD2. J gave up 7 bases and V 5 bases, and 6 bases lay outside the gene matches. CDR1 is LNHDA, CDR2 SQIVND, per germline (reference sequence). This CDR3 region has 13 residues. Here the CDR3 reads CASSLAGGREQYF. As DNA, the CDR3 is TGTGCCAGTAGTCTGGCGGGAGGGCGGGAGCAGTACTTC. Filled out from reference TRBV19 and TRBJ2-7, the complete variable domain reads DGGITQSPKYLFRKEGQNVTLSCEQNLNHDAMYWYRQDPGQGLRLIYYSQIVNDFQKGDIAEGYSVSREKKESFPLTVTSAQKNPTAFYLCASSLAGGREQYFGPGTRLTVT.

J is TRBJ2-3 and V is TRBV7-9; tentatively, D is TRBD1 (5 bases). Germline CDR1 and CDR2: SEHNR and FQNEAQ (reference sequence). The CDR3 runs 16 residues. The V and J ends lost 2 bases and 2 bases respectively, with 14 bases between them. The CDR3 spells CASSLNAGINTDTQYF. DNA of the CDR3: TGTGCCAGCAGCTTAAACGCAGGGATAAACACAGATACGCAGTATTTT.

This clone appeared a few times. Other DNA sequences in this sample translate to the same CDR3. The chain couples TRBV18 to TRBJ2-7, with 7 bases fitting TRBD2. This CDR3 is 16 amino acids long. After removal of 0 bases from V and 1 base from J, the junction contained 6 bases not matched to a gene. Germline lookup yields CDR1 KGHSH and CDR2 LQKENI. The CDR3 is CASSPPPSGFSYEQYF. The CDR3 DNA reads as TGTGCCAGCTCACCACCCCCTAGCGGCTTTTCCTACGAGCAGTACTTC.

This chain links TRBV5-1 with TRBJ2-3; possibly TRBD2 for D (6 bases). The CDR3 spans 12 residues. The germline V gene has CDR1 SGHRS and CDR2 YFSETQ. As DNA, the CDR3 is TGCGCAGGAGGGGACGGCACAGATACGCAGTATTTT. This sequence encodes CAGGDGTDTQYF.

J is TRBJ1-2 and V is TRBV4-1; 9 bases map to TRBD1. The CDR3 runs to 17 residues. The V segment lost 4 bases and the J segment 4 bases; nucleotides outside the gene matches: 13. The germline V gene has CDR1 MGHRA and CDR2 YSYEKL. In nucleotides, the CDR3 is TGCGCCAGCAGCCTAATTTGGACAGGGGAGGAGAGCTATGGCTACACCTTC. Its protein is CASSLIWTGEESYGYTF.

This rearrangement joins TRBV4-1 to TRBJ2-1, with unresolved D. Between the trimmed V and J ends, which lost 3 bases and 10 bases, there was a span of 13 bases. This CDR3 has 13 residues. In germline, CDR1 is MGHRA, CDR2 YSYEKL. CDR3 sequence: CASSHGSSKEQFF. DNA of the CDR3: TGCGCCAGCAGCCACGGATCTAGTAAGGAGCAGTTCTTC.

This clone was detected only a few times. This sequence joins TRBV30 and TRBJ2-7, with D possibly TRBD1 on 6 matching bases. CDR1 and CDR2 (germline): GTSNPN, SVGIG (reference sequence). This CDR3 region has 15 residues. With 6 bases removed from V and 5 bases from J, the gap between germline ends came to 23 bases. The chain's CDR3 is CACKAGAIISDEQYF. The CDR3 region has the DNA TGTGCCTGTAAGGCAGGGGCAATTATTTCGGACGAGCAGTACTTC. The full variable domain, with the rest looked up from reference TRBV30 and TRBJ2-7, is SQTIHQWPATLVQPVGSPLSLECTVEGTSNPNLYWYRQAAGRGLQLLFYSVGIGQISSEVPQNLSASRPQDRQFILSSKKLLLSDSGFYLCACKAGAIISDEQYFGPGTRLTVT.

The chain employs TRBV30 and TRBJ1-3; D gene ambiguous. V lost 7 bases and J 3 bases, leaving 16 bases between the germline ends. The CDR3 contains 14 residues. The germline V gene encodes CDR1 GTSNPN and CDR2 SVGIG (reference sequence). The CDR3 region is CASLEPFFGNTIYF. The DNA for the CDR3 is TGTGCCTCTTTAGAACCCTTTTTTGGAAACACCATATATTTT. The full variable domain, its missing parts supplied by reference TRBV30 and TRBJ1-3, is SQTIHQWPATLVQPVGSPLSLECTVEGTSNPNLYWYRQAAGRGLQLLFYSVGIGQISSEVPQNLSASRPQDRQFILSSKKLLLSDSGFYLCASLEPFFGNTIYFGEGSWLTVV.

The chain employs TRBV7-9 and TRBJ1-3; tentatively, D is TRBD1 (6 bases). The CDR3 covers 15 residues. Between the trimmed V and J ends, which lost 4 bases and 0 bases, there was a span of 10 bases. Per the germline V gene, CDR1 is SEHNR and CDR2 is FQNEAQ (reference sequence). The DNA of the CDR3 is TGTGCCAGCAGCTCTACAGGGAACTCTGGAAACACCATATATTTT. It encodes CASSSTGNSGNTIYF. Full variable domain (rest looked up from reference TRBV7-9 and TRBJ1-3): DTGVSQNPRHKITKRGQNVTFRCDPISEHNRLYWYRQTLGQGPEFLTYFQNEAQLEKSRLLSDRFSAERPKGSFSTLEIQRTEQGDSAMYLCASSSTGNSGNTIYFGEGSWLTVV.

The chain links TRBV7-9 to TRBJ2-1; 8 bases match TRBD2. Germline lookup yields CDR1 SEHNR and CDR2 FQNEAQ (reference sequence). V shed 1 base, J shed 11 bases, and the junction held 1 base outside the gene matches. The CDR3 is 12 amino acids. CDR3 nucleotides: TGTGCCAGCAGCTTAGGTAGCGGGAAGCAGTTCTTC. Amino acid sequence: CASSLGSGKQFF.

There are a few counts of this clone. The chain is built from TRBV7-2 and TRBJ2-4; 9 positions match TRBD1. J gave up 4 bases and V 5 bases, and 9 bases lay outside the gene matches. The CDR3 totals 16 residues. The V gene's germline CDR1 is SGHTA and CDR2 FQGNSA. Here the CDR3 reads CASSPGTGLGKNIQYF. For the CDR3, the DNA is TGTGCCAGCAGCCCGGGGACAGGGCTGGGGAAAAACATTCAGTACTTC.

The chain joins TRBV13 to TRBJ2-7; D perhaps matches TRBD2 (5 bases). This CDR3 region has 13 residues. The V gene's germline CDR1 is PRHDT and CDR2 FYEKMQ (reference sequence). V shed 1 base and J shed 7 bases, with 11 bases lying between them. The CDR3 protein is CASSLASRREQYF. The CDR3 nucleotides read TGTGCCAGCAGCTTAGCCTCAAGGAGGGAGCAGTACTTC. Full variable domain (rest looked up from reference TRBV13 and TRBJ2-7): AAGVIQSPRHLIKEKRETATLKCYPIPRHDTVYWYQQGPGQDPQFLISFYEKMQSDKGSIPDRFSAQQFSDYHSELNMSSLELGDSALYFCASSLASRREQYFGPGTRLTVT.

V is TRBV28 and J is TRBJ1-1; 7 nucleotides align to TRBD1. Germline trimming cut 6 bases from V and 0 bases from J; bases unmatched to any gene: 7. Germline V gene lookup returns CDR1 MDHEN and CDR2 SYDVKM. The CDR3 is made up of 15 amino acids. CDR3 nucleotide sequence: TGTGCCAGCAGCGCTGGACAGGCCATGAACACTGAAGCTTTCTTT. It translates to CASSAGQAMNTEAFF.

The CDR3 DNA reads as TGTGCCAGCAGCTTAGGAAGAGGCGACGCCAAAAACATTCAGTACTTC. It encodes CASSLGRGDAKNIQYF. The genes are TRBV11-3 and TRBJ2-4, with unresolved D. Trimming pared 1 base from V and 1 base from J, leaving 11 bases between. The CDR3 spans 16 residues. Per the germline V gene, CDR1 is SGHNT and CDR2 is YENEEA.

CDR3 sequence reads: CASSSDPGGTEAFF. CDR3 coding DNA: TGTGCCAGCAGCTCGGACCCGGGGGGAACTGAAGCTTTCTTT. The chain is built from TRBV5-4 and TRBJ1-1; tentatively, D is TRBD1 (5 bases). The germline gives CDR1 SGHNT, CDR2 YYREEE (reference sequence). V lost 3 bases and J 5 bases, leaving 14 bases between the germline ends. The CDR3 totals 14 residues.

The V and J genes are TRBV27 and TRBJ1-5, with TRBD1 as a possible D gene (5 bases). The germline V gene has CDR1 MNHEY and CDR2 SMNVEV (reference sequence). V was shortened by 6 bases and J by 5 bases, with 17 bases between the two germline ends. There are 15 residues in the CDR3. The CDR3 is CASSLRRGPDQPQHF. CDR3 nucleotide sequence: TGTGCCAGCAGCCTCCGTAGGGGCCCCGATCAGCCCCAGCATTTT.